One and the same sample provided the 32 T cell receptor beta chains below, sequenced in a study of CD8 T cells in ankylosing spondylitis. TCRdb fed the 5' RACE reads into MiXCR, producing one record per CDR3 protein. This table holds some 7,000 distinct CDR3 sequences, 2.8% found once. The sample was blood, either unsorted or a sorted T cell fraction (not recorded which). The receptor source for this set is a female donor with ankylosing spondylitis or in good health (not recorded which).

Many counts were recorded for this clonotype. The chain is built from TRBV9 and TRBJ2-3; D remains ambiguous. V lost 0 bases and J lost 14, with 19 bases in between. CDR1 SGDLS and CDR2 YYNGEE come from the germline V gene. The CDR3 length is 14 residues. CDR3 sequence (DNA): TGTGCCAGCAGCGTAGACGTTGGACCGGGTCGCTGGTATTTT. Translation: CASSVDVGPGRWYF. Combining the CDR3 with reference TRBV9 and TRBJ2-3 gives the whole variable domain DSGVTQTPKHLITATGQRVTLRCSPRSGDLSVYWYQQSLDQGLQFLIQYYNGEERAKGNILERFSAQQFPDLHSELNLSSLELGDSALYFCASSVDVGPGRWYFGPGTRLTVL.

This clonotype is classed as medium-sized. The rearrangement uses TRBV9 and TRBJ2-7; D uncertain. V was shortened by 0 bases and J by 0 bases, with 7 bases between the two germline ends. Germline assignment: CDR1 SGDLS and CDR2 YYNGEE. This CDR3 spans 14 amino acids. The CDR3 loop is CASSVEASSYEQYF. As DNA, the CDR3 is TGTGCCAGCAGCGTAGAGGCCAGCTCCTACGAGCAGTACTTC.

By frequency in the sample, this clonotype is medium-sized. This sequence joins TRBV9 and TRBJ2-7, with D possibly being TRBD2 (5 bases). With 0 bases removed from V and 4 bases from J, the gap between germline ends came to 14 bases. CDR1 is SGDLS and CDR2 is YYNGEE in the germline V gene. The CDR3 length is 15 residues. CDR3 region: CASSVGAADVYEQYF. CDR3 in DNA: TGTGCCAGCAGCGTAGGGGCAGCGGACGTGTACGAGCAGTACTTC.

This clonotype has a count of ten or more. This rearrangement joins TRBV9 to TRBJ1-1; no clear D. There are 14 residues in the CDR3. In germline, CDR1 is SGDLS, CDR2 YYNGEE. Trimming took 0 bases from V and 1 from J, leaving 7 bases between them. This chain's CDR3 is CASSVVGKNTEAFF. CDR3 nucleotide sequence: TGTGCCAGCAGCGTAGTGGGAAAGAACACTGAAGCTTTCTTT.

By sample fraction, this clonotype is medium-sized. In DNA form, the CDR3 reads TGTGCCAGCAGCGTAGATGGCGCAGGGGCCTACGAGCAGTACTTC. Protein product: CASSVDGAGAYEQYF. The rearrangement uses TRBV9 and TRBJ2-7, with a tentative D call TRBD1 (6 bases). CDR3 length: 15 amino acids. The germline CDR1 and CDR2 sequences are SGDLS and YYNGEE. Deletions cut 0 bases from V and 2 bases from J, with 12 bases between.

This clonotype was counted many times. This chain joins TRBV9 and TRBJ1-1, with D unresolved. CDR1 and CDR2 (germline): SGDLS, YYNGEE. The CDR3 contains 17 residues. V dropped 0 bases and J dropped 3 bases, with 18 bases sitting between them. DNA of the CDR3: TGTGCCAGCAGCGTAGAACCCCTCATCGGGAGGGACACTGAAGCTTTCTTT. Its protein is CASSVEPLIGRDTEAFF.

This clonotype was detected many times. The CDR3 sequence: CASSAAGTGTYNEQFF. The CDR3 DNA reads as TGTGCCAGCAGCGCCGCCGGGACAGGGACATACAATGAGCAGTTCTTC. The rearrangement joins TRBV9 to TRBJ2-1; 9 bases align to TRBD1. The junction had 8 bases not matched to a gene; V was cut back by 3 bases and J by 4 bases. CDR1 and CDR2 from the germline V gene are SGDLS and YYNGEE. The CDR3 runs 16 residues.

This clonotype was observed at least ten times. The V and J genes are TRBV9 and TRBJ2-7, with no clear D. V was shortened by 0 bases and J by 4 bases, with 11 bases between the two germline ends. Per the germline V gene, CDR1 is SGDLS and CDR2 is YYNGEE. CDR3 length equals 14 residues. CDR3 sequence: CASSVEATSYEQYF. The CDR3 coding sequence is TGTGCCAGCAGCGTAGAAGCCACTTCATACGAGCAGTACTTC.

By sample share, this clonotype is medium-sized. The CDR3 loop reads CASSVGRDGSYEQYF. The CDR3, as DNA: TGTGCCAGCAGCGTAGGACGGGACGGCTCCTACGAGCAGTACTTC. The V gene is TRBV9, the J gene TRBJ2-7, with D perhaps given as TRBD1 or TRBD2 (5 bases each). The CDR3 runs to 15 residues. With 0 bases removed from V and 0 bases from J, the gap between germline ends came to 10 bases. The germline gives CDR1 SGDLS, CDR2 YYNGEE.

Many counts were recorded for this clonotype. V gene TRBV9 combines with J gene TRBJ1-3; D is undetermined. CDR1 is SGDLS, CDR2 YYNGEE, per germline. The V end was cut by 0 bases, the J end by 4 bases, with 8 bases between. The CDR3 runs to 14 residues. This CDR3 reads CASSVGGHGNTIYF. The CDR3 bases are TGTGCCAGCAGCGTAGGAGGGCACGGAAACACCATATATTTT.

In its sample, this clonotype is medium-sized. The chain joins TRBV9 to TRBJ2-7; D is undetermined. V shed 3 bases and J shed 3 bases, with 16 bases lying between them. The CDR3 runs 15 residues. The V gene's germline CDR1 is SGDLS and CDR2 YYNGEE. The CDR3 is CASSAVPGPNYEQYF. The DNA of the CDR3 is TGTGCCAGCAGCGCAGTCCCCGGACCAAACTACGAGCAGTACTTC.

This clonotype appeared many times. The chain employs TRBV9 and TRBJ1-3; tentative D call: TRBD1 (5 bases). The germline V gene has CDR1 SGDLS and CDR2 YYNGEE. V dropped 3 bases and J dropped 0 bases, with 10 bases sitting between them. This CDR3 contains 15 residues. The CDR3 is CASSGRDGSGNTIYF. In DNA, the CDR3 is TGTGCCAGCAGCGGCCGGGACGGCTCTGGAAACACCATATATTTT.

This clonotype occurred many times. This rearrangement joins TRBV9 to TRBJ2-5; TRBD1 matches 7 bases. The germline CDR1 and CDR2 sequences are SGDLS and YYNGEE. The trim removed 3 bases at V and 2 bases at J, leaving 10 bases unmatched. CDR3 length: 16 residues. DNA of the CDR3: TGTGCCAGCAGCGAGCACCGACAGGGAATACAAGAGACCCAGTACTTC. Encoded protein: CASSEHRQGIQETQYF.

The sample holds many counts of this clonotype. The chain couples TRBV9 to TRBJ1-2; 8 nucleotides agree with TRBD1. V was clipped by 3 bases and J by 7 bases; unmatched bases: 5. Per germline, CDR1 SGDLS and CDR2 YYNGEE. The CDR3 loop spans 13 amino acids. The CDR3 reads CASSDGTGGGYTF. The CDR3 nucleotides read TGTGCCAGCAGCGACGGGACAGGTGGTGGCTACACCTTC.

This clonotype was counted ten times or more. V usage is TRBV9 and J usage is TRBJ2-2; 12 bases fit TRBD2. The ends lost 3 bases at V and 5 bases at J; junction bases unmatched: 11. Germline assignment: CDR1 SGDLS and CDR2 YYNGEE. The CDR3 sequence is 18 residues long. The CDR3 loop is CASSATLAGGPRTGELFF. DNA of the CDR3: TGTGCCAGCAGCGCAACTCTAGCGGGGGGGCCGAGGACCGGGGAGCTGTTTTTT.

The sample holds many counts of this clonotype. This sequence joins TRBV9 and TRBJ2-7; D is tentatively TRBD1 or TRBD2 (5 bases each). V lost 0 bases and J 0 bases, leaving 13 bases between the germline ends. CDR3 size: 16 residues. The germline V gene has CDR1 SGDLS and CDR2 YYNGEE. CDR3 sequence reads: CASSVGGGPGSYEQYF. In DNA, the CDR3 is TGTGCCAGCAGCGTAGGGGGCGGGCCTGGCTCCTACGAGCAGTACTTC.

This clonotype was detected ten times or more. V usage is TRBV9 and J usage is TRBJ2-1; weak D call: TRBD2 (7 bases). The CDR3 spans 16 residues. Looked up from germline, CDR1 is SGDLS and CDR2 is YYNGEE. The V end was cut by 0 bases, the J end by 7 bases, with 17 bases between. CDR3 bases: TGTGCCAGCAGCGTAGGGGGGGGGCTAGGCGGGAATGAGCAGTTCTTC. Translation gives CASSVGGGLGGNEQFF.

This clonotype came up many times. The chain carries TRBV9 and TRBJ2-7, with D uncertain. From germline, CDR1 is SGDLS and CDR2 YYNGEE. Trimming cost V 0 bases and J 0 bases, with 13 bases left between them. The CDR3 consists of 16 residues. This chain's CDR3 is CASSVASGLSSYEQYF. The CDR3 coding sequence is TGTGCCAGCAGCGTAGCCTCGGGTCTCAGCTCCTACGAGCAGTACTTC. Full variable domain (rest looked up from reference TRBV9 and TRBJ2-7): DSGVTQTPKHLITATGQRVTLRCSPRSGDLSVYWYQQSLDQGLQFLIQYYNGEERAKGNILERFSAQQFPDLHSELNLSSLELGDSALYFCASSVASGLSSYEQYFGPGTRLTVT.

Ten or more counts support this clonotype. V and J are TRBV9 and TRBJ2-1, with 12 bases identical to TRBD2. The CDR3 runs to 16 residues. Germline values: CDR1 SGDLS, CDR2 YYNGEE. The V and J ends lost 4 bases and 7 bases, in that order; junction bases with no gene match: 9. CDR3: CASSPPSSGGANEQFF. Written as DNA, the CDR3 is TGTGCCAGCAGCCCACCTTCTAGCGGGGGGGCGAATGAGCAGTTCTTC.

This clonotype occurred many times. The chain links TRBV9 to TRBJ2-7, with a weak D call TRBD1 (6 bases). Deletions cut 0 bases from V and 3 bases from J, with 10 bases between. The CDR3 loop spans 14 amino acids. The germline CDR1 and CDR2 sequences are SGDLS and YYNGEE. The CDR3, as DNA: TGTGCCAGCAGCGTAGGGGGGCAGGGCTACGAGCAGTACTTC. This codes for CASSVGGQGYEQYF. Drawing the rest from reference TRBV9 and TRBJ2-7, the complete variable domain is DSGVTQTPKHLITATGQRVTLRCSPRSGDLSVYWYQQSLDQGLQFLIQYYNGEERAKGNILERFSAQQFPDLHSELNLSSLELGDSALYFCASSVGGQGYEQYFGPGTRLTVT.

The sample holds many counts of this clonotype. The V and J genes are TRBV9 and TRBJ2-3, with a weak D call TRBD2 (5 bases). This CDR3 comprises 14 residues. Germline CDR1 SGDLS, CDR2 YYNGEE. Trimming shortened V by 0 bases and J by 4 bases, and 9 bases separated the two germline ends. Here the CDR3 DNA reads TGTGCCAGCAGCGTAGCGAGGGTAGCAGATACGCAGTATTTT. Translated, it gives CASSVARVADTQYF.

The chain carries TRBV9 and TRBJ2-3, with TRBD1 matching 7 bases. The CDR3 sequence is 17 residues long. V trimming: 4 bases; J trimming: 2 bases; junction bases outside the gene matches: 13. CDR1 SGDLS and CDR2 YYNGEE come from the germline V gene. CDR3 DNA: TGTGCCAGCAGCTCTCCCCCCACCGGGACAGACACAGATACGCAGTATTTT. Protein: CASSSPPTGTDTDTQYF. The full variable domain, completed using reference TRBV9 and TRBJ2-3, is DSGVTQTPKHLITATGQRVTLRCSPRSGDLSVYWYQQSLDQGLQFLIQYYNGEERAKGNILERFSAQQFPDLHSELNLSSLELGDSALYFCASSSPPTGTDTDTQYFGPGTRLTVL.

This clonotype was detected many times. This chain links TRBV9 with TRBJ2-7; no reliable D call. The germline gives CDR1 SGDLS, CDR2 YYNGEE. The CDR3 totals 16 residues. Between the trimmed V and J ends, which lost 4 bases and 1 base, there was a span of 18 bases. The CDR3 protein is CASSPSSGEGSYEQYF. CDR3 bases: TGTGCCAGCAGCCCGTCGTCTGGGGAAGGGTCCTACGAGCAGTACTTC.

This chain connects TRBV9 to TRBJ2-3; TRBD2 aligns across 14 bases. The CDR3 sequence is 15 residues long. Germline CDR1 and CDR2: SGDLS and YYNGEE. Trimming cost V 2 bases and J 5 bases; bases outside gene matches: 1. Written as DNA, the CDR3 is TGTGCCAGCAGCGTCGGGACTAGCGGGGGAGATACGCAGTATTTT. Translation: CASSVGTSGGDTQYF.

This clonotype was observed at least ten times. The gene calls are TRBV9 and TRBJ2-1; TRBD2 matches 8 bases. With V trimmed by 0 bases and J by 3 bases, 5 bases remained unmatched. The CDR3 is made up of 16 amino acids. Germline assignment: CDR1 SGDLS and CDR2 YYNGEE. The CDR3 DNA is TGTGCCAGCAGCGTAGACGGGGGGGCGGGCTACAATGAGCAGTTCTTC. Translating gives CASSVDGGAGYNEQFF.

The table lists this clonotype with many counts. The gene calls are TRBV9 and TRBJ2-1; 7 bases fit TRBD1. In germline, CDR1 is SGDLS, CDR2 YYNGEE. J lost 2 bases, V lost 3 bases, and 5 bases had no gene match. The length of the CDR3 is 15 residues. The CDR3: CASSGQGVAYNEQFF. CDR3 nucleotide sequence: TGTGCCAGCAGCGGCCAGGGGGTCGCCTACAATGAGCAGTTCTTC.

This clonotype has ten or more counts. This rearrangement joins TRBV9 to TRBJ2-1; 7 nucleotides match TRBD2. Germline V lookup: CDR1 SGDLS, CDR2 YYNGEE. V lost 1 base and J lost 8; bases outside the gene matches: 6. The CDR3 covers 14 residues. The CDR3 DNA reads TGTGCCAGCAGCGTAACCGCGGGAGCTTATGAGCAGTTCTTC. Amino acids: CASSVTAGAYEQFF. The variable domain in full, with the rest retrieved from reference TRBV9 and TRBJ2-1, is DSGVTQTPKHLITATGQRVTLRCSPRSGDLSVYWYQQSLDQGLQFLIQYYNGEERAKGNILERFSAQQFPDLHSELNLSSLELGDSALYFCASSVTAGAYEQFFGPGTRLTVL.

This clonotype was recorded many times. The chain employs TRBV9 and TRBJ2-7, with 7 bases matching TRBD1. The CDR3 runs to 14 residues. CDR1 and CDR2 from the germline V gene are SGDLS and YYNGEE. V gave up 3 bases and J gave up 2 bases; unmatched junction bases: 5. Here the CDR3 reads CASSDGDSTYEQYF. CDR3 nucleotide sequence: TGTGCCAGCAGCGACGGGGACAGTACCTACGAGCAGTACTTC.

This clonotype was found many times. This chain links TRBV9 with TRBJ2-1, with TRBD2 as a possible D gene (6 bases). Looked up from germline, CDR1 is SGDLS and CDR2 is YYNGEE. The CDR3 loop spans 17 amino acids. Trimming pared 3 bases from V and 1 base from J, leaving 17 bases between. The CDR3 nucleotides are TGTGCCAGCAGCGACCGGAGGGGAGCGGATTCCTACAATGAGCAGTTCTTC. Its protein product is CASSDRRGADSYNEQFF.

This clonotype is labeled as medium-sized. This chain connects TRBV9 to TRBJ2-3; D is unresolved. This CDR3 spans 13 amino acids. Germline CDR1 and CDR2: SGDLS and YYNGEE. The V gene lost 2 bases and the J gene lost 4 bases, with 8 bases spanning the gap. CDR3 sequence reads: CASSVFVADTQYF. The CDR3 DNA is TGTGCCAGCAGCGTCTTCGTCGCAGATACGCAGTATTTT.

The chain couples TRBV9 to TRBJ2-7; tentative D call: TRBD1 (6 bases). Germline-derived CDR1 and CDR2 are SGDLS and YYNGEE. Trimming left V 0 bases short and J 7 bases short, with 23 bases between. The CDR3 covers 17 residues. CDR3 amino acids: CASSVAPRGQFIEEQYF. The CDR3 DNA reads as TGTGCCAGCAGCGTAGCCCCGCGCGGACAGTTCATTGAGGAGCAGTACTTC.

This clonotype has at least ten counts. The chain is built from TRBV9 and TRBJ2-7; D call uncertain. Trimming removed 0 bases from V and 3 bases from J, with 13 bases in between. Germline V gene lookup returns CDR1 SGDLS and CDR2 YYNGEE. The CDR3 runs 15 residues. DNA of the CDR3: TGTGCCAGCAGCGTAGAAGGCAACCCCAACTACGAGCAGTACTTC. This gives the protein CASSVEGNPNYEQYF.